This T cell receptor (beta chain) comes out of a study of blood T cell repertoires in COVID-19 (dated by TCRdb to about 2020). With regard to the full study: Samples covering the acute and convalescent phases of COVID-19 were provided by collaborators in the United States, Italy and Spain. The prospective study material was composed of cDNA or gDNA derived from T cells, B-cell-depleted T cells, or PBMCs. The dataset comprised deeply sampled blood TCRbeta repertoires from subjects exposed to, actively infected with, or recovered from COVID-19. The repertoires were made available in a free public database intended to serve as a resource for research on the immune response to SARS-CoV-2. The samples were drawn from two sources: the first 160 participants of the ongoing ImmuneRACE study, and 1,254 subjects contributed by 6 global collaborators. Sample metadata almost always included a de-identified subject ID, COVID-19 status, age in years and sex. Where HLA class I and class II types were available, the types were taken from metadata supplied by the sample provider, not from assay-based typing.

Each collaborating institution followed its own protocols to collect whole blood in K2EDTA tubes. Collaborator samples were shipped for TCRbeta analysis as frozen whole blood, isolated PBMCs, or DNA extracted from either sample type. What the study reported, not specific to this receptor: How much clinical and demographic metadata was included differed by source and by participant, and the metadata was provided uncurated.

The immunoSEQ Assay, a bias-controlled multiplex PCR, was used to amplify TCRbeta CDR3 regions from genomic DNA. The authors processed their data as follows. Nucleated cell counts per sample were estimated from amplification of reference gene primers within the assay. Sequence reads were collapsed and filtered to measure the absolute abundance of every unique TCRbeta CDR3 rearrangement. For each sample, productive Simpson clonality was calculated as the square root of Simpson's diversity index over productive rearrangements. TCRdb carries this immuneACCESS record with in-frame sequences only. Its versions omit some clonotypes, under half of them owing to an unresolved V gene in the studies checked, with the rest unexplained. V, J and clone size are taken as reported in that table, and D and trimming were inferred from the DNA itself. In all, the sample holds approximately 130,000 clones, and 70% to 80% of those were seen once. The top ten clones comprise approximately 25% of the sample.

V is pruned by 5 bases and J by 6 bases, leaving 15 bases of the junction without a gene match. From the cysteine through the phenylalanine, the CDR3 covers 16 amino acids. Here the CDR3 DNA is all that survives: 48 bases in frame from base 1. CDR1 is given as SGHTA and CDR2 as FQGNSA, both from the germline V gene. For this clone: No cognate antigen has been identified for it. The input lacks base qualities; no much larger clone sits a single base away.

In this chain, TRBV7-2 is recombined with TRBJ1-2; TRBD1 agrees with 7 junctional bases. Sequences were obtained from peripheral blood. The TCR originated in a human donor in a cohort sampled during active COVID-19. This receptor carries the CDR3 CASSGRSGQSWNGYTF. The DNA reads TGTGCCAGCAGCGGAAGGTCGGGACAGAGTTGGAATGGCTACACCTTC.